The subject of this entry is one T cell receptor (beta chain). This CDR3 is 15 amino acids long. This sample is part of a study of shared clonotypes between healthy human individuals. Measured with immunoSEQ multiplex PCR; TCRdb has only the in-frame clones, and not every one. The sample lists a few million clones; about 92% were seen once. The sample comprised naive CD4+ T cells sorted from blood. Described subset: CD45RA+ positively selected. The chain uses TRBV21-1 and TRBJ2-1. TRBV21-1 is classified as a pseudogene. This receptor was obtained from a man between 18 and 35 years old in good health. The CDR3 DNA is TGTGCCAGCAGCAAATCCCAGAGCTCCTACAATGAGCAGTTCTTC. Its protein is CASSKSQSSYNEQFF.